This is a list of T cell receptor beta chains from one sample in a study of T cells in Graves' hyperthyroidism and ophthalmopathy. Using its own MiXCR run on the multiplex PCR reads, TCRdb lists one record per CDR3 protein. The sample includes about 380,000 distinct CDR3 sequences, roughly 13% of them seen just once. The sample taken for sequencing was blood. The receptor set was obtained from a man younger than 40 with Graves' hyperthyroidism that later progressed to Graves' ophthalmopathy. Both conserved end residues are part of each CDR3. Each record gives: V gene, J gene, D gene, clone size, CDR3 DNA, CDR3 protein. A D gene is named only where the DNA matches it firmly. Expanded clones are given a class, and other clones once, few, many or no size at all.

V: TRBV3-1
J: TRBJ2-7
D: -
size: many
DNA: TGTGCCAGCAGCCAAGATCTCTCCTACGAGCAGTACTTC
CDR3: CASSQDLSYEQYF

V: TRBV2
J: TRBJ1-1
D: -
size: many
DNA: TGTGCCAGCTCCACAGGGACCACTGAAGCTTTCTTT
CDR3: CASSTGTTEAFF

V: TRBV9
J: TRBJ2-2
D: -
size: -
DNA: TGTGCCTCCGGGGAGGGGGGGCGTCCCGGGGAGCTGTTTTTT
CDR3: CASGEGGRPGELFF

V: TRBV12-3/TRBV12-4
J: TRBJ2-3
D: TRBD2
size: many
DNA: TGTGCCAGCAGTCTCCTGGTAGCGGGGGGCACAGATACGCAGTATTTT
CDR3: CASSLLVAGGTDTQYF

V: TRBV11-1
J: TRBJ1-6
D: TRBD1
size: many
DNA: TGTGCCAGCAGCCCAGACAGGGTCCAGAATTCACCCCTCCACTTT
CDR3: CASSPDRVQNSPLHF

V: TRBV7-7
J: TRBJ2-7
D: -
size: many
DNA: TGTGCTAGCAGCTTAAGGGGACGCAGGGGCTACGAGCAGTACTTC
CDR3: CASSLRGRRGYEQYF

V: TRBV13
J: TRBJ2-1
D: -
size: few
DNA: TGTGCCAGCAGCTCCCAGGATCACAATGAGCAGTTCTTC
CDR3: CASSSQDHNEQFF

V: TRBV7-6
J: TRBJ1-1
D: -
size: many
DNA: TGTGCCAGCAGCCCCCCAGGGCCGGACACTGAAGCTTTCTTT
CDR3: CASSPPGPDTEAFF

V: TRBV6-1
J: TRBJ1-3
D: -
size: -
DNA: TGTGCCAGCAGAAGACTAGCGGGGGAGTTTGGAAAAAGATATTTT
CDR3: CASRRLAGEFGKRYF

V: TRBV19
J: TRBJ1-5
D: -
size: many
DNA: TGTGCCAGTAGTATCGGAGCCCAGCCCCAGCATTTT
CDR3: CASSIGAQPQHF

V: TRBV4-1
J: TRBJ1-1
D: -
size: -
DNA: TGCGCCAGCAGCCAAGATCCGGCCTCGGGCACTGAAGCTTTCTTT
CDR3: CASSQDPASGTEAFF

V: TRBV10-3
J: TRBJ1-5
D: TRBD1
size: many
DNA: TGTGCCATCAGTGAGTCGGGACAGGGGAAGCGACAGCCCCAGCATTTT
CDR3: CAISESGQGKRQPQHF

V: TRBV2
J: TRBJ1-2
D: -
size: many
DNA: TGTGCCAGCAGTTTGGGGGTATGGGGCTACACCTTC
CDR3: CASSLGVWGYTF

V: TRBV7-2
J: TRBJ1-5
D: -
size: many
DNA: TGTGCCAGCAGCCCCCGACGCAATCAGCCCCAGCATTTT
CDR3: CASSPRRNQPQHF

V: TRBV20-1
J: TRBJ2-7
D: -
size: -
DNA: TGCAGTGCTAGAGATCCCCGGGTAGGGTACGAGCAGTACTTC
CDR3: CSARDPRVGYEQYF

V: TRBV27
J: TRBJ2-7
D: -
size: few
DNA: TGTGCCAGCAGTTTATGGGCCAGGGGAACCTACGAGCAGTACTTC
CDR3: CASSLWARGTYEQYF

V: TRBV5-1
J: TRBJ2-1
D: -
size: -
DNA: TGCGCCAGCAGCTTGGATGTTAGCTCCTACAATGAGCAGTTCTTC
CDR3: CASSLDVSSYNEQFF

V: TRBV10-2
J: TRBJ1-5
D: -
size: many
DNA: TGCGCCAGCAGTCAATCAGGGAACCAGCCCCAGCATTTT
CDR3: CASSQSGNQPQHF

V: TRBV9
J: TRBJ2-7
D: TRBD1
size: few
DNA: TGTGCCAGCAGCGTAGGGACAGGGGGCATTTACGAGCAGTACTTC
CDR3: CASSVGTGGIYEQYF

V: TRBV12-3/TRBV12-4
J: TRBJ1-3
D: TRBD1
size: many
DNA: TGTGCCAGCAGTTCGACAGGGCCTGGAAACACCATATATTTT
CDR3: CASSSTGPGNTIYF

V: TRBV9
J: TRBJ2-5
D: -
size: -
DNA: TGTGCCAGCAGCCCGGACAGTAAGGAGACCCAGTACTTC
CDR3: CASSPDSKETQYF

V: TRBV7-9
J: TRBJ1-1
D: -
size: -
DNA: TGTGCCAGCAGCTTAGTGGCAGGGCCAGACACTGAAGCTTCCTTT
CDR3: CASSLVAGPDTEASF

V: TRBV28
J: TRBJ2-5
D: -
size: many
DNA: TGTGCCAGCGGTCTTCGGACACTCTACGGGGAGACCCAGTACTTC
CDR3: CASGLRTLYGETQYF

V: TRBV2
J: TRBJ1-4
D: -
size: many
DNA: TGTGCCAGCGGGGACCCAAATGAAAAACTGTTTTTT
CDR3: CASGDPNEKLFF

V: TRBV5-1
J: TRBJ2-7
D: -
size: few
DNA: TGCGCCAGCAGCTTGGGACGGCAGGTGATCAGCGAGCAGTACTTC
CDR3: CASSLGRQVISEQYF

V: TRBV2
J: TRBJ1-4
D: -
size: many
DNA: TGTGCCAGCAGTAGTTTGGGGACATCTAATGAAAAACTGTTTTTT
CDR3: CASSSLGTSNEKLFF

V: TRBV30
J: TRBJ1-2
D: TRBD1
size: few
DNA: TGTGCCTGGAGTACGGACAGGACCTACACCTTC
CDR3: CAWSTDRTYTF

V: TRBV6-1
J: TRBJ2-5
D: TRBD1
size: few
DNA: TGTGCCAGCAGTCAGGGGGCAGGGGAGACCCAGTACTTC
CDR3: CASSQGAGETQYF

V: TRBV29-1
J: TRBJ2-7
D: -
size: many
DNA: TGCAGCGTCGGGAGGGACAGGGCCTACGAGCAGTACTTC
CDR3: CSVGRDRAYEQYF

V: TRBV20-1
J: TRBJ2-7
D: -
size: many
DNA: TGCAGTGCTAGAGATGAAGGGGACAATTCCTACGAGCAGTACTTC
CDR3: CSARDEGDNSYEQYF

V: TRBV6-1
J: TRBJ2-7
D: -
size: -
DNA: TGTGCCAGCAGTAAACGCAGACGGGCCGGGGAGCAGTACTTC
CDR3: CASSKRRRAGEQYF

V: TRBV12-3/TRBV12-4
J: TRBJ1-5
D: -
size: -
DNA: TGTGCCAGCAGTCCTGGGGACAATCGGCCCCAGCATTTT
CDR3: CASSPGDNRPQHF

V: TRBV12-3/TRBV12-4
J: TRBJ1-5
D: -
size: many
DNA: TGTGCCAGCAGCCGAAACCGACAGGTGAATCAGCCCCAGCATTTT
CDR3: CASSRNRQVNQPQHF

V: TRBV24-1
J: TRBJ2-2
D: TRBD2
size: -
DNA: TGTGCCACCAGTAATGCGGGGGGGCCTCACACCGGGGAGCTGTTTTTT
CDR3: CATSNAGGPHTGELFF

V: TRBV7-3
J: TRBJ2-1
D: TRBD2
size: many
DNA: TGTGCCAGCAGTGAGACTAGCGGGGGGGAACTTGAGCAGTTCTTC
CDR3: CASSETSGGELEQFF

V: TRBV10-3
J: TRBJ1-1
D: -
size: few
DNA: TGTGCCATCAGGGAATTAGGGGAGAGGGCTGAAGCTTTCTTT
CDR3: CAIRELGERAEAFF

V: TRBV29-1
J: TRBJ1-2
D: TRBD1
size: -
DNA: TGCAGCGTCGACAGGGATGGCTATGGCTACACCTTC
CDR3: CSVDRDGYGYTF

V: TRBV28
J: TRBJ1-3
D: -
size: many
DNA: TGTGCCAGCACTCCGGGACAACACTCTGGAAACACCATATATTTT
CDR3: CASTPGQHSGNTIYF

V: TRBV9
J: TRBJ2-1
D: TRBD2
size: few
DNA: TGTGCCAGCAGCGTAGAGGTAGCGGGGACCCATGAGCAGTTCTTC
CDR3: CASSVEVAGTHEQFF

V: TRBV5-1
J: TRBJ2-4
D: -
size: many
DNA: TGCGCCAGCAGCTTGGCCGGGGGAGCCAAAAACATTCAGTACTTC
CDR3: CASSLAGGAKNIQYF

V: TRBV5-1
J: TRBJ2-7
D: -
size: few
DNA: TGCGCCAGCAGCTTGGCCCCCCACGAGCAGTACTTC
CDR3: CASSLAPHEQYF

V: TRBV28
J: TRBJ2-7
D: -
size: -
DNA: TGTGCCAGCAGTACAACGTCGAGGGGTTCCTACGAGCAGTACTTC
CDR3: CASSTTSRGSYEQYF

V: TRBV18
J: TRBJ1-2
D: -
size: -
DNA: TGTGCCAGCTCACCTTGGGGAATCAACCCGGATGGCTACACCTTC
CDR3: CASSPWGINPDGYTF

V: TRBV5-6
J: TRBJ2-1
D: TRBD1
size: few
DNA: TGTGCCAGCAGCTGGGACAGCAATGAGCAGTTCTTC
CDR3: CASSWDSNEQFF

V: TRBV18
J: TRBJ2-7
D: -
size: few
DNA: TGTGCCAGCAAAAGTAACACCCAGGATGTAGAGCAGTACTTC
CDR3: CASKSNTQDVEQYF

V: TRBV30
J: TRBJ1-3
D: -
size: many
DNA: TGTGCCTGGAGTGTGTCAGATGGAAACACCATATATTTT
CDR3: CAWSVSDGNTIYF

V: TRBV5-5
J: TRBJ2-3
D: -
size: few
DNA: TGTGCCAGCACCTTCCCTGGGAATACGCAGTATTTT
CDR3: CASTFPGNTQYF

V: TRBV9
J: TRBJ2-7
D: -
size: few
DNA: TGTGCCAGCAGCGTAGAGGCACAGGGAGGCGATCAGTACTTC
CDR3: CASSVEAQGGDQYF

V: TRBV20-1
J: TRBJ2-1
D: TRBD2
size: few
DNA: TGCAGCTCTCCCCTAGCGGGGACCAACAATGAGCAGTTCTTC
CDR3: CSSPLAGTNNEQFF

V: TRBV7-3
J: TRBJ1-1
D: TRBD1
size: many
DNA: TGTGCCAGCAGCTTAAACCCTGGACAGGGAGGAATCGCTGAAGCTTTCTTT
CDR3: CASSLNPGQGGIAEAFF

V: TRBV27
J: TRBJ1-5
D: -
size: -
DNA: TGTGCCAGCAAAGGGAATAGCAATCAGCCCCAGCGTTTT
CDR3: CASKGNSNQPQRF

V: TRBV20-1
J: TRBJ1-1
D: -
size: many
DNA: TGCAGTGCTGGCCATGACAGTGCTGAAGCTTTCTTT
CDR3: CSAGHDSAEAFF

V: TRBV28
J: TRBJ1-1
D: -
size: many
DNA: TGTGCCAGCACCCTACTAAAACGAGGCACTGAAGCTTTCTTT
CDR3: CASTLLKRGTEAFF

V: TRBV27
J: TRBJ2-3
D: -
size: few
DNA: TGTGCCAGCACCCCCTTCGGGGGAGATACGCAGTATTTT
CDR3: CASTPFGGDTQYF

V: TRBV11-2
J: TRBJ2-3
D: -
size: many
DNA: TGTGCCAGCAGCTTTGGCGGTCGAGATACGCAGTATTTT
CDR3: CASSFGGRDTQYF

V: TRBV7-9
J: TRBJ2-7
D: TRBD2
size: many
DNA: TGTGCCAGCAGCGCCTCTAGCGGGGCGGCCTACGAGCAGTACTTC
CDR3: CASSASSGAAYEQYF

V: TRBV11-2
J: TRBJ1-4
D: -
size: many
DNA: TGTGCCAGCAGCTTAGCTGTTGCAACTAATGAAAAACTGTTTTTT
CDR3: CASSLAVATNEKLFF

V: TRBV18
J: TRBJ1-6
D: TRBD1
size: -
DNA: TGTGCCAGCTCTCGCACAGGGGGCGCGAATAATTCACCCCTCCACTTT
CDR3: CASSRTGGANNSPLHF

V: TRBV28
J: TRBJ2-2
D: -
size: many
DNA: TGTGCCAGCAGTTCCTTCGACGGGTCGAGAGGCGGGGAGCTGTTTTTT
CDR3: CASSSFDGSRGGELFF

V: TRBV19
J: TRBJ1-3
D: -
size: few
DNA: TGTGCCAGTAGTATTGGGCCGCGCTCTGGAAACACCATATATTTT
CDR3: CASSIGPRSGNTIYF